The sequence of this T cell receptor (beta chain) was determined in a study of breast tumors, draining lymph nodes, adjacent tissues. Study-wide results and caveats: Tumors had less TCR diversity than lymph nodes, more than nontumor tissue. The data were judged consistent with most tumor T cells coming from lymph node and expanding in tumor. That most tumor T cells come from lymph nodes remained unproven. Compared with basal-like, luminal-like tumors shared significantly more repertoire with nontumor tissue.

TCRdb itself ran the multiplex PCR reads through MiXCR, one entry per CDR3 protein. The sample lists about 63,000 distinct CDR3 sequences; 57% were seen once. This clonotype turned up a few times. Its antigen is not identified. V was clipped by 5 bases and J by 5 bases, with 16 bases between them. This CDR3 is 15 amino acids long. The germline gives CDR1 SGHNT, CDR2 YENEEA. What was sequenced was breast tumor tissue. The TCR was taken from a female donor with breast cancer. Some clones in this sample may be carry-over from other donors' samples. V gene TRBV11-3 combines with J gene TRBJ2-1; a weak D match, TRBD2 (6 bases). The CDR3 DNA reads TGTGCCAGCAGCCAGGACGGGAGCGGTAACAATGAGCAGTTCTTC. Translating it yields CASSQDGSGNNEQFF.